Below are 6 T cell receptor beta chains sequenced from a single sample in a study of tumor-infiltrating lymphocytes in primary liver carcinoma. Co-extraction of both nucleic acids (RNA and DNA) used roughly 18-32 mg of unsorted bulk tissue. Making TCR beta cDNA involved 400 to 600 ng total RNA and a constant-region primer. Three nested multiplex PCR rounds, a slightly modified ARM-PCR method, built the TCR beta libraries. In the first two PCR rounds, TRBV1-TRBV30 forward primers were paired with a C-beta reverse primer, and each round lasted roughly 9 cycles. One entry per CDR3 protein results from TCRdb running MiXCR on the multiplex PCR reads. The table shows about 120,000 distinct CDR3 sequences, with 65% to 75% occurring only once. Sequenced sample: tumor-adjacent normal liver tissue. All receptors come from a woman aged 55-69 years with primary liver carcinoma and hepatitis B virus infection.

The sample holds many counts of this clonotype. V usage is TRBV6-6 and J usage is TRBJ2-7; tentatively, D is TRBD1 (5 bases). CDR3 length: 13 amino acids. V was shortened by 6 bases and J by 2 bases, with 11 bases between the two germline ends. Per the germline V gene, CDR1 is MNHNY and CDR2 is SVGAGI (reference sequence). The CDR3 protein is CASRPQGTYEQYF. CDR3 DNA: TGTGCCAGCAGGCCCCAGGGAACCTACGAGCAGTACTTC.

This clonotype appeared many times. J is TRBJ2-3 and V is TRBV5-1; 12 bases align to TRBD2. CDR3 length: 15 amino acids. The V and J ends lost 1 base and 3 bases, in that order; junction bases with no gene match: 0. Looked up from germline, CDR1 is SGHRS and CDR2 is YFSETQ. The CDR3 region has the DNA TGCGCCAGCAGCTTGACTAGCGGGAGGACAGATACGCAGTATTTT. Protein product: CASSLTSGRTDTQYF.

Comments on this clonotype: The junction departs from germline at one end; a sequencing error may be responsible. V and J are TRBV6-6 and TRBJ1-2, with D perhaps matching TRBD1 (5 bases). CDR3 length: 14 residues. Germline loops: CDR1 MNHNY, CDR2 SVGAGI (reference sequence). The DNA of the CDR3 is TGTGCCAGCATAAGAGACAGTATTAACTACGGCTACACCTTC. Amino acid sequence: CASIRDSINYGYTF.

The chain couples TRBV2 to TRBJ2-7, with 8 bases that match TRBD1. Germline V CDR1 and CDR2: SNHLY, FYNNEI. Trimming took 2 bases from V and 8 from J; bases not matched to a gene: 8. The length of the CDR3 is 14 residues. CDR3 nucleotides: TGTGCCAGCAGTGAAAGGGGCAGGGGGCCCAAGCAGTACTTC. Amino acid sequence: CASSERGRGPKQYF.

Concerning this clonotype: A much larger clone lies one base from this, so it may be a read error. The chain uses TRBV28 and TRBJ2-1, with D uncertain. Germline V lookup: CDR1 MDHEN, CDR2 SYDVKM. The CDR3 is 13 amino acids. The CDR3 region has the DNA TGTGCCGGCAGTTTATTCCGGGTTAATGAGCAGTTCTTC. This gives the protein CAGSLFRVNEQFF.

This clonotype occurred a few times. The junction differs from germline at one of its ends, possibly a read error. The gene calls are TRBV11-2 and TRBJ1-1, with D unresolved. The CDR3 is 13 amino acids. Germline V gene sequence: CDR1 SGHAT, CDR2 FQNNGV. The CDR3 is CAGSLHGNTEAFF. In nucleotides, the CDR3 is TGTGCCGGCAGCTTACATGGGAACACCGAAGCTTTCTTT.